The 12 T cell receptor beta chains in this list originate from one sample, sequenced in a study of T cell responses to AZD1222 COVID-19 vaccine. Assay: immunoSEQ multiplex PCR; the TCRdb copy retains only in-frame clones and omits some. Here the sample spans around 140,000 clones, more than 85% being singletons. Sequenced material: peripheral blood, taken 28 days after the second AZD1222 dose. These receptors were obtained from an adult who received the AZD1222 COVID-19 vaccine.

The chain has TRBV28 and TRBJ1-6; D uncertain. V was trimmed by 2 bases and J by 10 bases, leaving 6 bases between them. In germline, CDR1 is MDHEN, CDR2 SYDVKM. The CDR3 has 12 amino acids. The CDR3 bases are TGTGCCAGCAGTTTAGGAGGCTCACCCCTCCACTTT. Protein product: CASSLGGSPLHF.

The chain couples TRBV27 to TRBJ1-1, with TRBD1 matching over 7 bases. V was pared by 3 bases and J by 5 bases, with 6 bases of the junction left unmatched. The CDR3 consists of 14 residues. Germline loops: CDR1 MNHEY, CDR2 SMNVEV (reference sequence). The CDR3 nucleotides are TGTGCCAGCAGTTTTACAGGGGATGGAACTGAAGCTTTCTTT. Translation: CASSFTGDGTEAFF.

The V and J genes are TRBV24-1 and TRBJ2-1, with a tentative D call TRBD2 (6 bases). Germline CDR1 KGHDR, CDR2 SFDVKD. The germline V and J ends were trimmed by 8 bases and 10 bases, with 23 bases remaining between them. The CDR3 is 15 amino acids. The CDR3 bases are TGTGCCACCACCAAGGCCGGGGGTCCAGGAAACGAGCAGTTCTTC. It specifies CATTKAGGPGNEQFF.

V is TRBV6-2 or TRBV6-3 and J is TRBJ1-1; D is unresolved. Germline V lookup: CDR1 MNHEY, CDR2 SVGEGT. The CDR3 length is 14 residues. V dropped 4 bases and J dropped 1 base, with 10 bases sitting between them. CDR3 in DNA: TGTGCCAGCAGTTCATATAGACAGAACACTGAAGCTTTCTTT. It yields the protein CASSSYRQNTEAFF.

The chain uses TRBV28 and TRBJ2-3; 7 bases line up with TRBD2. This CDR3 region has 15 residues. Unmatched junction bases numbered 6, after V lost 5 bases and J lost 1 base. The germline CDR1 and CDR2 sequences are MDHEN and SYDVKM. This CDR3 is CASSAGGIGTDTQYF. The CDR3 nucleotides read TGTGCCAGCAGTGCCGGGGGGATCGGCACAGATACGCAGTATTTT.

V and J are TRBV28 and TRBJ1-5; D remains ambiguous. Deletions cut 11 bases from V and 7 bases from J, with 18 bases between. Germline V lookup: CDR1 MDHEN, CDR2 SYDVKM. This CDR3 contains 13 residues. The CDR3 here is CAADLGSYQPQHF. The DNA for the CDR3 is TGTGCCGCAGATCTAGGGTCTTACCAGCCCCAGCATTTT.

The J gene is TRBJ1-1, the V gene TRBV29-1, with D possibly being TRBD1 (5 bases). The CDR3 is made up of 12 amino acids. The germline V gene encodes CDR1 SQVTM and CDR2 ANQGSEA. V dropped 3 bases and J dropped 11 bases, with 16 bases sitting between them. The CDR3 sequence is CSVDRQGRRAFF. CDR3 coding DNA: TGCAGCGTTGATAGGCAGGGCCGGAGGGCTTTCTTT.

This chain joins TRBV20-1 and TRBJ1-5; D not certain. Trimming removed 3 bases from V and 0 bases from J, with 6 bases in between. Germline V gene lookup returns CDR1 DFQATT and CDR2 SNEGSKA (reference sequence). This CDR3 is 13 amino acids long. CDR3 in DNA: TGCAGTGCTAGTCTAGGTAGCAATCAGCCCCAGCATTTT. This gives the protein CSASLGSNQPQHF.

The CDR3 bases are TGTGCCAGCAGTTTGATGAACACGGAGACACTATCCTACGAGCAGTACTTC. Its translation is CASSLMNTETLSYEQYF. The chain carries TRBV27 and TRBJ2-7; D remains ambiguous. The V end was cut by 3 bases, the J end by 1 base, with 19 bases between. CDR1 MNHEY and CDR2 SMNVEV come from the germline V gene (reference sequence). CDR3 length: 17 residues.

The V and J genes are TRBV6-5 and TRBJ1-3, with D uncertain. The ends were cut back, 0 bases at V and 0 bases at J, with 6 bases in the middle. The CDR3 has 15 amino acids. Germline assignment: CDR1 MNHEY and CDR2 SVGAGI. CDR3 residues: CASSYSVRSGNTIYF. CDR3 nucleotide sequence: TGTGCCAGCAGTTACTCGGTCCGCTCTGGAAACACCATATATTTT.

This chain joins TRBV7-9 and TRBJ2-1, with TRBD1 matching over 9 bases. The germline V gene has CDR1 SEHNR and CDR2 FQNEAQ (reference sequence). Losses at the gene ends were 0 bases for V and 4 bases for J; bases not matched to a gene: 7. The length of the CDR3 is 17 residues. The CDR3 DNA reads as TGTGCCAGCAGCTTAGCGGAGGAACAGGGGGCGTACAATGAGCAGTTCTTC. Translated, it gives CASSLAEEQGAYNEQFF.

The chain is built from TRBV4-3 and TRBJ2-6; perhaps TRBD1 as D (5 bases). The CDR3 runs to 15 residues. Germline loops: CDR1 LGHNA, CDR2 YSLEER. V shed 4 bases and J shed 0 bases, with 7 bases lying between them. The CDR3 DNA is TGCGCCAGCAGCCTCGACAGCTCTGGGGCCAACGTCCTGACTTTC. It specifies CASSLDSSGANVLTF.